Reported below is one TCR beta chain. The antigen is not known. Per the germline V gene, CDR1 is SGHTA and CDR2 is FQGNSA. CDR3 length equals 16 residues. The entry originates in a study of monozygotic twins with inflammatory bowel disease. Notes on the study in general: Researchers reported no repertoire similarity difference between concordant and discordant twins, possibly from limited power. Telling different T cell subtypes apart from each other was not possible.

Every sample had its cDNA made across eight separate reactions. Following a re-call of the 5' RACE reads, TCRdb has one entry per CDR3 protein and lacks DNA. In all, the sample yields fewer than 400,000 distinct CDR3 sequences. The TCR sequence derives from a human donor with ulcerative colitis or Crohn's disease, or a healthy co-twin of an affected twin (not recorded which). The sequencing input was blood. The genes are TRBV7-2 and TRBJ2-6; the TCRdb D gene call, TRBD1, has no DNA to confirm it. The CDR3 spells CASSWGQGYGANVLTF.